This T cell receptor (beta chain) is drawn from a study of blood T cell repertoires in COVID-19. In the study overall: Italy, Spain and the United States were the sources of the convalescent and acute COVID-19 samples.

The authors' processing: Estimation of nucleated cell counts was performed using reference gene primer amplification. Libraries were prepared by immunoSEQ multiplex PCR; TCRdb keeps only in-frame clonotypes and omits some of them. From that table come the V and J calls and clone size; the DNA was used to work out D and trimming. The sample holds some 210,000 clones; 83% are singletons and the top ten take roughly 2.9%. Sample: peripheral blood. The receptor was derived from a man aged 50 to 60 with active or convalescent COVID-19.

The CDR3: CASSLERGRSGNTIYF. CDR3 bases: TGTGCCAGCAGCTTAGAAAGAGGGAGGTCTGGAAACACCATATATTTT. V gene TRBV7-2 combines with J gene TRBJ1-3; the D is unclear. V was clipped by 1 base and J by 1 base, with 11 bases between them. The CDR3 is 16 amino acids. CDR1 and CDR2 (germline): SGHTA, FQGNSA.